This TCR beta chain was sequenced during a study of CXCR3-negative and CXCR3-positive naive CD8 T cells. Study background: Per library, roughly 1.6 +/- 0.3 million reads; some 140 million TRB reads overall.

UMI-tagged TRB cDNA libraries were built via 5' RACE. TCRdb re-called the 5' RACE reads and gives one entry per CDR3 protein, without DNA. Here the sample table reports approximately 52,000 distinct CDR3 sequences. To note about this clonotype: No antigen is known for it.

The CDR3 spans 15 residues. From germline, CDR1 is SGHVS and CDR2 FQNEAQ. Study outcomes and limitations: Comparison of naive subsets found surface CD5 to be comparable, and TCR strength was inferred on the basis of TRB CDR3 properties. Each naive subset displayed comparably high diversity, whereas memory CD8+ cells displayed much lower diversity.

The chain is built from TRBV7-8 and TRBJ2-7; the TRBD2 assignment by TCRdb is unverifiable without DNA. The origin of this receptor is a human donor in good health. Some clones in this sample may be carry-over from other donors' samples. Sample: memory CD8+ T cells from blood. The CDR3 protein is CASSLVGGRSYEQYF.